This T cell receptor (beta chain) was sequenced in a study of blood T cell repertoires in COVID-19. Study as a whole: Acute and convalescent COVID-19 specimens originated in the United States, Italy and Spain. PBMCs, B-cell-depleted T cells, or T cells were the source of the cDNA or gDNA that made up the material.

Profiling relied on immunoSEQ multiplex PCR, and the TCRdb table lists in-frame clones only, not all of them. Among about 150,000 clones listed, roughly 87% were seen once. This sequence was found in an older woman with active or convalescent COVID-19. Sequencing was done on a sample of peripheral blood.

The CDR3 nucleotides are TGTGCCAGCGAAACCCCGGGACAGACCTATGGCTACACCTTC. It codes for CASETPGQTYGYTF. This chain links TRBV7-2 with TRBJ1-2; 7 bases fit TRBD1. The CDR3 sequence is 14 residues long. V gave up 8 bases and J gave up 4 bases; unmatched junction bases: 10. The V gene's germline CDR1 is SGHTA and CDR2 FQGNSA.